Below, 6 T cell receptor beta chains from the same sample are listed, as sequenced in a study of patients and donors after allogeneic stem cell transplantation. TCRdb recomputed calls from the RT-PCR reads with MiXCR, one row per CDR3 protein. This sample has about 840 distinct CDR3 sequences, with 40% found just once. The source material was blood, either unsorted or a sorted T cell fraction (not recorded which). The source is a human donor who was either an allogeneic HSCT recipient or a stem cell or donor lymphocyte infusion donor (not recorded which). It is not recorded whose cells these are; they may come from a transplant donor.

The rearrangement joins TRBV30 to TRBJ2-5; D is perhaps TRBD2 (5 bases). The CDR3 has 13 residues. The V end was cut by 0 bases, the J end by 4 bases, with 9 bases between. Germline V CDR1 and CDR2: GTSNPN, SVGIG (reference sequence). The CDR3 DNA sequence: TGTGCCTGGAGTGTACGGACTCGAGAGACCCAGTACTTC. Residues: CAWSVRTRETQYF.

The chain uses TRBV30 and TRBJ2-7, with 7 bases aligning to TRBD1. CDR1 is GTSNPN and CDR2 is SVGIG in the germline V gene (reference sequence). The length of the CDR3 is 13 residues. V lost 2 bases, J lost 3 bases, and 4 bases stayed unmatched. CDR3 loop: CAWSPGQNYEQYF. The CDR3 bases are TGTGCCTGGAGTCCGGGACAGAACTACGAGCAGTACTTC. Drawing the rest from reference TRBV30 and TRBJ2-7, the complete variable domain is SQTIHQWPATLVQPVGSPLSLECTVEGTSNPNLYWYRQAAGRGLQLLFYSVGIGQISSEVPQNLSASRPQDRQFILSSKKLLLSDSGFYLCAWSPGQNYEQYFGPGTRLTVT.

The chain couples TRBV6-5 to TRBJ2-5; possibly TRBD1 or TRBD2 for D (5 bases each). V lost 2 bases and J lost 4, with 8 bases in between. Germline CDR1 MNHEY, CDR2 SVGAGI. The CDR3 has 13 amino acids. CDR3 nucleotides: TGTGCCAGCAGTTACACGGGGCGAGAGACCCAGTACTTC. Protein: CASSYTGRETQYF.

This clonotype was counted only a few times. The rearrangement links TRBV20-1 to TRBJ2-7; 9 bases agree with TRBD2. This CDR3 has 14 amino acids. J lost 4 bases, V lost 3 bases, and 7 bases had no gene match. The germline V gene encodes CDR1 DFQATT and CDR2 SNEGSKA (reference sequence). The CDR3 reads CSASFSGRTYEQYF. As DNA, the CDR3 is TGCAGTGCTAGTTTCAGCGGGAGGACTTACGAGCAGTACTTC.

This clonotype has a handful of counts. The V and J genes are TRBV4-1 and TRBJ2-7; 12 positions agree with TRBD2. Germline values: CDR1 MGHRA, CDR2 YSYEKL. CDR3 length equals 16 residues. Trimming at V came to 0 bases and at J to 6 bases, leaving 6 bases not matched to a gene. CDR3 loop: CASSQDPSGRASEQYF. The CDR3 nucleotides are TGCGCCAGCAGCCAAGACCCTAGCGGGAGGGCCAGCGAGCAGTACTTC.

The rearrangement joins TRBV7-9 to TRBJ2-3; D unresolved. This CDR3 is built from 16 residues. Trimming shortened V by 4 bases and J by 0 bases, and 14 bases separated the two germline ends. Germline CDR1 SEHNR, CDR2 FQNEAQ (reference sequence). CDR3 sequence reads: CASSSDGITSTDTQYF. The CDR3 nucleotides read TGTGCCAGCAGCTCGGACGGAATTACTAGCACAGATACGCAGTATTTT.